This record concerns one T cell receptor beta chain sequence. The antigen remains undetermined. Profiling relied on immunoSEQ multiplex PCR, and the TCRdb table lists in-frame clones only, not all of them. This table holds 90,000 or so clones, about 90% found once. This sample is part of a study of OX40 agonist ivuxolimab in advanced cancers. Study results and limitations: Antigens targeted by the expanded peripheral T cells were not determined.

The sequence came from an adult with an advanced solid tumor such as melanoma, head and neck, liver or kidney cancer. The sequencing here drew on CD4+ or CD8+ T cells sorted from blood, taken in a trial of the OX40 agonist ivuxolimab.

This chain's CDR3 is CASRDSSTDTQYF. The CDR3 coding sequence is TGTGCCAGTCGGGACAGTAGCACAGATACGCAGTATTTT. V gene TRBV28 combines with J gene TRBJ2-3; 7 bases are shared with TRBD1. Germline CDR1 reads MDHEN; CDR2 reads SYDVKM. Losses at the gene ends were 9 bases for V and 0 bases for J; bases not matched to a gene: 3. The CDR3 covers 13 residues.